The clone carrying this T cell receptor beta chain was found many times. V lost 5 bases, J lost 2 bases, and 12 bases lay in between. In germline, CDR1 is SGHAT, CDR2 FQNNGV. The CDR3 runs to 14 residues. The sample's time point: persistent/refractory GD, antithyroid drugs over 5 years with positive TRAb. From PBMCs, RNA was extracted and then used to make the TCR library. The sample belongs to a study of regulatory T cells in long-lasting Graves disease. For TCR beta, libraries came from iRepertoire HTBI primers and Arm-PCR of CDR3 regions. TCRdb itself ran the multiplex PCR reads through MiXCR, one entry per CDR3 protein. Among roughly 450,000 distinct CDR3 sequences listed, roughly a quarter were seen once.

Sequences were derived from peripheral blood mononuclear cells (PBMCs), sampled when the disease was refractory, from a patient treated with antithyroid drugs. This TCR came from a female donor with Graves disease. The genes are TRBV11-2 and TRBJ1-1, with no clear D. This CDR3 is CASSREGGNTEAFF. CDR3 nucleotide sequence: TGTGCCAGCAGCCGGGAGGGTGGAAACACTGAAGCTTTCTTT.